These T cell receptor beta chains were read from a single sample in a study of T cell repertoires in cytomegalovirus infection. TCRdb fed the reads into MiXCR, producing one record per CDR3 protein. Among some 450,000 distinct CDR3 sequences listed, about a third were seen once. Sequenced: PBMCs. The source of these receptors is a human donor in good health (CMV status not recorded). Some clones in this sample may be carry-over from other donors' samples. CDR3s include the opening cysteine and the closing phenylalanine or tryptophan. The order of the fields is D gene, J gene, V gene, clone size, CDR3 DNA, CDR3 protein. A D gene is named only where the DNA matches it firmly. Some rows mark clone size as missing; the rest say once, few, many or name a class of expanded clone.

d_call: TRBD1; j_call: TRBJ1-3; v_call: TRBV6-6; clone_size: .; cdr3_nt: TGTGCCAGCAGCTCCACTACAGGGGACCCTGGAAACACCATATATTTT; cdr3_aa: CASSSTTGDPGNTIYF
d_call: .; j_call: TRBJ1-2; v_call: TRBV14; clone_size: .; cdr3_nt: TGTGCCAGCAGCCAAGGGAGGAAATCTAACTATGGCTACACCTTC; cdr3_aa: CASSQGRKSNYGYTF
d_call: TRBD1; j_call: TRBJ2-1; v_call: TRBV12-3/TRBV12-4; clone_size: many; cdr3_nt: TGTGCCAGCAGTTTCGGGACAGGGGTCAATGAGCAGTTCTTC; cdr3_aa: CASSFGTGVNEQFF
d_call: .; j_call: TRBJ2-6; v_call: TRBV7-9; clone_size: many; cdr3_nt: TGTGCCAGCAGCCCGCCCGGGGCTGGGGCCAACGTCCTGACTTTC; cdr3_aa: CASSPPGAGANVLTF
d_call: .; j_call: TRBJ1-5; v_call: TRBV5-5; clone_size: .; cdr3_nt: TGTGCCAGCAGCGCCGGGACTAGCAATCAGCCCCAGCATTTT; cdr3_aa: CASSAGTSNQPQHF
d_call: .; j_call: TRBJ1-6; v_call: TRBV10-3; clone_size: .; cdr3_nt: TGTGCCATCAGTCAAGGGGGGGAAAATGCACCCCTCCACTTT; cdr3_aa: CAISQGGENAPLHF
d_call: TRBD1; j_call: TRBJ1-2; v_call: TRBV19; clone_size: .; cdr3_nt: TGTGCCAGTAGTGCCCGGGACAGGGGAGATGGCTACACCTTC; cdr3_aa: CASSARDRGDGYTF
d_call: .; j_call: TRBJ2-7; v_call: TRBV20-1; clone_size: few; cdr3_nt: TGCAGTGCTAGAGGTAACCATCCACCCCACGAGCAGTACTTC; cdr3_aa: CSARGNHPPHEQYF
d_call: TRBD1; j_call: TRBJ1-1; v_call: TRBV5-1; clone_size: .; cdr3_nt: TGCGCCAGCAGTGTTCGACAGGGGAACACTGAAGCTTTCTTT; cdr3_aa: CASSVRQGNTEAFF
d_call: .; j_call: TRBJ1-2; v_call: TRBV10-3; clone_size: .; cdr3_nt: TGTGCCATCAGCGGGGGGGCAGGGTATGGCTACACCTTC; cdr3_aa: CAISGGAGYGYTF
d_call: TRBD2; j_call: TRBJ2-3; v_call: TRBV20-1; clone_size: .; cdr3_nt: TGCAGTGCTAGAGGGACGGGGGGACCCCCTGGTACGCAGTATTTT; cdr3_aa: CSARGTGGPPGTQYF
d_call: .; j_call: TRBJ2-2; v_call: TRBV14; clone_size: .; cdr3_nt: TGTGCCAGCAGCCACCCGTCTAGGGTGGCCACCGGGGAGCTGTTTTTT; cdr3_aa: CASSHPSRVATGELFF
d_call: .; j_call: TRBJ1-1; v_call: TRBV6-1; clone_size: few; cdr3_nt: TGTGCCAGCAGTGAACCGGGACGGATGAACACTGAAGCTTTCTTT; cdr3_aa: CASSEPGRMNTEAFF
d_call: .; j_call: TRBJ1-2; v_call: TRBV4-3; clone_size: .; cdr3_nt: TGCGCCAGCAGCCAAGAAGCCAGGGGCGAAAACTATGGCTACACCTTC; cdr3_aa: CASSQEARGENYGYTF
d_call: TRBD1; j_call: TRBJ1-3; v_call: TRBV12-3/TRBV12-4; clone_size: few; cdr3_nt: TGTGCCAGCAGTTCAGCCGGGACAGGGGGAAACACCATATATTTT; cdr3_aa: CASSSAGTGGNTIYF
d_call: TRBD2; j_call: TRBJ2-4; v_call: TRBV20-1; clone_size: .; cdr3_nt: TGCAGTGCTGCAGCGGGGGCGGATATACTAGCCAAAAACATTCAGTACTTC; cdr3_aa: CSAAAGADILAKNIQYF